This TCR beta chain was recovered during a study of T cells in Graves' hyperthyroidism and ophthalmopathy. This clonotype was detected only once. Its antigen is still unknown. Inclusion characteristics of ophthalmopathy patients comprised a Clinical Activity Score of at least 3, a NOSPECS grade of at least 4, and duration under 3 months. Amplified TCR beta CDR3 regions derived from RNA transcripts. Using the HTBI primer set, a first-round RT-PCR was run on the TCR CDR3. One entry per CDR3 protein, called by TCRdb with MiXCR from the multiplex PCR reads. The profile covers approximately 600,000 distinct CDR3 sequences, with about a fifth appearing a single time and about 34% taken by the ten largest. Whole-study results and caveats: Model output signaled ophthalmopathy a median roughly 6.5 months ahead of onset. Among thyroid clonotypes expanded above 0.001, most also appeared in blood.

The CDR3 runs 14 residues. CDR1 and CDR2 from the germline V gene are ENHRY and SYGVKD. V shed 4 bases and J 6 bases; nucleotides not matched to a gene: 8. The receptor's source is a young man with Graves' ophthalmopathy. V is TRBV10-3 and J is TRBJ2-7; TRBD1 matches 8 bases. The sequenced material came from blood. CDR3 residues: CAISVDREVAEQYF. The DNA of the CDR3 is TGTGCCATCAGTGTGGACAGGGAAGTTGCCGAGCAGTACTTC.